The rows below give T cell receptor beta chains drawn from one sample of a study of OX40 agonist ivuxolimab in advanced cancers. The assay was immunoSEQ multiplex PCR, and TCRdb's table has in-frame clones only and misses some. The profile shows about 74,000 clones, 65% to 90% of them singletons. The starting material was CD4+ or CD8+ T cells sorted from blood, obtained in a trial of the OX40 agonist ivuxolimab. Source of these receptors: an adult with an advanced solid tumor such as melanoma, head and neck, liver or kidney cancer. The CDR3 runs from the conserved cysteine through the conserved F or W. Fields, in order: CDR3 length, V gene, D gene, clone size, J gene, CDR3 protein, CDR3 DNA. D genes are given only for firm matches. The size of a clone is reported for some rows only, either as once, few or many, or as a class for expanded clones.

len: 19
v_gene: TRBV28
d_gene: TRBD1
abundance: .
j_gene: TRBJ2-1
CDR3aa: CASSGQGTWGKIGMGEQFF
CDR3nt: TGTGCCAGCAGTGGACAGGGTACTTGGGGGAAGATCGGGATGGGTGAGCAGTTCTTC

len: 15
v_gene: TRBV6-8
d_gene: TRBD1
abundance: .
j_gene: TRBJ1-3
CDR3aa: CASRSTGDSGNTIYF
CDR3nt: TGTGCCAGCAGATCGACAGGGGACTCGGGAAACACCATATATTTT

len: 18
v_gene: TRBV7-9
d_gene: TRBD2
abundance: few
j_gene: TRBJ2-1
CDR3aa: CASRDSVTSGRVWVEQFF
CDR3nt: TGTGCCAGCAGGGACTCGGTAACTAGCGGGAGGGTCTGGGTTGAGCAGTTCTTC

len: 11
v_gene: TRBV29-1
d_gene: .
abundance: .
j_gene: TRBJ1-2
CDR3aa: CSSRDTHGYTF
CDR3nt: TGCAGCTCCAGGGACACCCATGGCTACACCTTC

len: 14
v_gene: TRBV5-4
d_gene: .
abundance: .
j_gene: TRBJ1-2
CDR3aa: CASSSPDRYYGYTF
CDR3nt: TGTGCCAGCAGTAGCCCAGACCGGTACTATGGCTACACCTTC

len: 15
v_gene: TRBV7-2
d_gene: TRBD2
abundance: .
j_gene: TRBJ2-1
CDR3aa: CASSQEAGLAWEQFF
CDR3nt: TGTGCCAGCAGCCAAGAGGCGGGACTAGCATGGGAGCAGTTCTTC

len: 14
v_gene: TRBV7-2
d_gene: .
abundance: .
j_gene: TRBJ2-3
CDR3aa: CASSLDRRADTQYF
CDR3nt: TGTGCCAGCAGCTTAGACAGGAGGGCAGATACGCAGTATTTT

len: 11
v_gene: TRBV20-1
d_gene: .
abundance: .
j_gene: TRBJ2-7
CDR3aa: CSARRGYEQYF
CDR3nt: TGCAGTGCTAGAAGGGGGTACGAGCAGTACTTC

len: 15
v_gene: TRBV4-3
d_gene: .
abundance: .
j_gene: TRBJ1-2
CDR3aa: CASSQELEGRAGYTF
CDR3nt: TGCGCCAGCAGCCAGGAATTAGAGGGTCGGGCTGGCTACACCTTC

len: 16
v_gene: TRBV6-5
d_gene: TRBD1
abundance: .
j_gene: TRBJ1-1
CDR3aa: CASSYARTGVDTEAFF
CDR3nt: TGTGCCAGCAGTTACGCCAGGACAGGGGTGGACACTGAAGCTTTCTTT

len: 13
v_gene: TRBV29-1
d_gene: .
abundance: .
j_gene: TRBJ1-5
CDR3aa: CSVEVFRNQPQHF
CDR3nt: TGCAGCGTTGAAGTCTTTAGAAATCAGCCCCAGCATTTT

len: 14
v_gene: TRBV10-2
d_gene: .
abundance: .
j_gene: TRBJ2-7
CDR3aa: CASTAGGQAYEQYF
CDR3nt: TGCGCCAGCACCGCCGGGGGACAAGCCTACGAGCAGTACTTC

len: 15
v_gene: TRBV28
d_gene: TRBD2
abundance: .
j_gene: TRBJ2-1
CDR3aa: CASSFWASGHNEQFF
CDR3nt: TGTGCCAGCAGTTTCTGGGCTAGCGGCCACAATGAGCAGTTCTTC

len: 15
v_gene: TRBV15
d_gene: .
abundance: .
j_gene: TRBJ2-1
CDR3aa: CATSRVVSAPGEQFF
CDR3nt: TGTGCCACCAGCAGAGTTGTCTCGGCTCCCGGGGAGCAGTTCTTC

len: 13
v_gene: TRBV19
d_gene: .
abundance: .
j_gene: TRBJ1-1
CDR3aa: CASSKQRDTEAFF
CDR3nt: TGTGCCAGTAGTAAACAGCGGGACACTGAAGCTTTCTTT

len: 16
v_gene: TRBV28
d_gene: .
abundance: .
j_gene: TRBJ2-7
CDR3aa: CASSFALASLTYEQYF
CDR3nt: TGTGCCAGCAGTTTCGCTCTAGCGTCTTTAACCTACGAGCAGTACTTC

len: 14
v_gene: TRBV5-4
d_gene: .
abundance: .
j_gene: TRBJ2-7
CDR3aa: CASSPQGASDEQYF
CDR3nt: TGTGCCAGCAGCCCTCAAGGGGCATCGGACGAGCAGTACTTC

len: 15
v_gene: TRBV30
d_gene: .
abundance: .
j_gene: TRBJ2-1
CDR3aa: CAWALDSNSYNEQFF
CDR3nt: TGTGCCTGGGCCCTGGACTCAAACTCCTACAATGAGCAGTTCTTC

len: 13
v_gene: TRBV19
d_gene: TRBD2
abundance: .
j_gene: TRBJ2-5
CDR3aa: CASSTSGWIGQYF
CDR3nt: TGTGCCAGTAGTACTAGCGGGTGGATTGGCCAGTACTTC

len: 15
v_gene: TRBV9
d_gene: TRBD1
abundance: .
j_gene: TRBJ2-7
CDR3aa: CASSAQGQGFDEQYF
CDR3nt: TGTGCCAGCAGCGCCCAGGGACAGGGCTTTGACGAGCAGTACTTC

len: 15
v_gene: TRBV28
d_gene: TRBD1
abundance: .
j_gene: TRBJ1-5
CDR3aa: CASSLYRGPNQPQHF
CDR3nt: TGTGCCAGCAGTTTATATAGGGGGCCCAATCAGCCCCAGCATTTT

len: 12
v_gene: TRBV10-1
d_gene: .
abundance: .
j_gene: TRBJ2-7
CDR3aa: CASSEAGYEQYF
CDR3nt: TGCGCCAGCAGTGAGGCGGGCTACGAGCAGTACTTC

len: 15
v_gene: TRBV7-7
d_gene: TRBD1
abundance: .
j_gene: TRBJ2-2
CDR3aa: CASSLIQGAAGELFF
CDR3nt: TGTGCCAGCAGCCTCATCCAGGGGGCAGCCGGGGAGCTGTTTTTT

len: 13
v_gene: TRBV4-3
d_gene: .
abundance: .
j_gene: TRBJ1-2
CDR3aa: CASSQDLQGGYTF
CDR3nt: TGCGCCAGCAGCCAAGATCTACAGGGTGGCTACACCTTC

len: 13
v_gene: TRBV27
d_gene: TRBD2
abundance: .
j_gene: TRBJ2-1
CDR3aa: CASTSANYNEQFF
CDR3nt: TGTGCCAGTACTAGCGCCAATTACAATGAGCAGTTCTTC

len: 14
v_gene: TRBV6-6
d_gene: .
abundance: .
j_gene: TRBJ2-7
CDR3aa: CASSYPRLGYEQYF
CDR3nt: TGTGCCAGCAGTTACCCCAGACTAGGCTACGAGCAGTACTTC

len: 16
v_gene: TRBV5-5
d_gene: .
abundance: .
j_gene: TRBJ1-4
CDR3aa: CASSFQFARKNEKLFF
CDR3nt: TGTGCCAGCAGCTTTCAATTCGCCAGGAAGAATGAAAAACTGTTTTTT

len: 14
v_gene: TRBV5-1
d_gene: TRBD2
abundance: few
j_gene: TRBJ2-7
CDR3aa: CASTPGLAGDEQYF
CDR3nt: TGCGCCAGCACTCCGGGACTAGCGGGAGACGAGCAGTACTTC

len: 17
v_gene: TRBV5-1
d_gene: TRBD1
abundance: .
j_gene: TRBJ2-7
CDR3aa: CASSHSRDRGTWSEQYF
CDR3nt: TGCGCCAGCAGCCATAGCCGGGACAGGGGGACATGGTCCGAGCAGTACTTC